The 32 T cell receptor beta chains below come from one sample, sequenced in a study of blood T cell repertoires in COVID-19. Sequencing used immunoSEQ multiplex PCR; TCRdb keeps in-frame clones, though not all of them. The data contain about 300,000 clones, around 88% of them seen just once; the ten biggest clones take up about 1.2%. The sequenced material came from peripheral blood. The receptor set was obtained from a woman aged 50 to 60 with acute or convalescent COVID-19.

Only one count was recorded for this clone. The chain carries TRBV6-5 and TRBJ1-2; 7 nucleotides agree with TRBD1. CDR1 and CDR2 from the germline V gene are MNHEY and SVGAGI. The CDR3 runs 13 residues. Losses at the gene ends were 6 bases for V and 6 bases for J; bases not matched to a gene: 7. The DNA for the CDR3 is TGTGCCAGCAGATTTACAGGGGCCGATGGCTACACCTTC. This encodes CASRFTGADGYTF.

This clone appeared a single time. The chain joins TRBV7-8 to TRBJ2-7, with TRBD2 matching over 7 bases. The V segment lost 10 bases and the J segment 3 bases; nucleotides outside the gene matches: 15. This CDR3 has 15 amino acids. Germline-derived CDR1 and CDR2 are SGHVS and FQNEAQ. As DNA, the CDR3 is TGTGCCACCTCGTTCTTAGCGGGTGTTAACTACGAGCAGTACTTC. It translates to CATSFLAGVNYEQYF.

This chain uses TRBV5-4 with TRBJ1-4; TRBD1 matches at 9 bases. There are 14 residues in the CDR3. The V gene's germline CDR1 is SGHNT and CDR2 YYREEE (reference sequence). The junction had 4 bases not matched to a gene; V was cut back by 4 bases and J by 6 bases. The CDR3 region has the DNA TGTGCCAGCAGCGCCCGGGACAGGGATGAAAAACTGTTTTTT. As protein: CASSARDRDEKLFF. The whole variable domain, remainder taken from reference TRBV5-4 and TRBJ1-4, is ETGVTQSPTHLIKTRGQQVTLRCSSQSGHNTVSWYQQALGQGPQFIFQYYREEENGRGNFPPRFSGLQFPNYSSELNVNALELDDSALYLCASSARDRDEKLFFGSGTQLSVL.

The V gene is TRBV3-1 (or the pseudogene TRBV3-2), the J gene TRBJ2-5; 10 nucleotides match TRBD1. The V segment lost 1 base and the J segment 4 bases; nucleotides outside the gene matches: 3. Germline values: CDR1 LGHDT, CDR2 YNNKEL (reference sequence). The CDR3 has 15 residues. The CDR3 loop reads CASSQGQGARETQYF. The DNA for the CDR3 is TGTGCCAGCAGCCAAGGACAGGGGGCGCGAGAGACCCAGTACTTC.

This sequence joins TRBV29-1 and TRBJ1-3, with 8 bases that match TRBD1. J lost 7 bases, V lost 2 bases, and 7 bases had no gene match. CDR1 SQVTM and CDR2 ANQGSEA come from the germline V gene. The CDR3 covers 14 residues. In nucleotides, the CDR3 is TGCAGCGTTGAATCGGGCCAGGGGGCGAACACCATATATTTT. Translation gives CSVESGQGANTIYF.

The V and J genes are TRBV29-1 and TRBJ2-1; 10 bases are a match to TRBD2. There are 14 residues in the CDR3. J lost 4 bases, V lost 6 bases, and 6 bases had no gene match. CDR1 and CDR2 (germline): SQVTM, ANQGSEA. The CDR3 DNA sequence: TGCAGCGTCGCCGGGACTAGCGTTTACAATGAGCAGTTCTTC. This translates into CSVAGTSVYNEQFF.

The chain combines TRBV19 with TRBJ1-4; TRBD1 is a possible D gene (5 bases). CDR1 and CDR2 (germline): LNHDA, SQIVND (reference sequence). The CDR3 has 14 amino acids. V lost 1 base, J lost 8 bases, and 11 bases lay in between. The CDR3 nucleotides are TGTGCCAGTAGTATAGGGCAGGGTCGCGAAAAACTGTTTTTT. It is translated as CASSIGQGREKLFF. The complete variable domain, with remaining parts taken from reference TRBV19 and TRBJ1-4, reads DGGITQSPKYLFRKEGQNVTLSCEQNLNHDAMYWYRQDPGQGLRLIYYSQIVNDFQKGDIAEGYSVSREKKESFPLTVTSAQKNPTAFYLCASSIGQGREKLFFGSGTQLSVL.

This chain connects TRBV4-1 to TRBJ1-1; no clear D gene. Trimming removed 1 base from V and 4 bases from J, with 7 bases in between. Germline CDR1 and CDR2: MGHRA and YSYEKL. The CDR3 is made up of 13 amino acids. The CDR3 nucleotides read TGCGCCAGCAGCCAAGTAGTAACCACTGAAGCTTTCTTT. Translated: CASSQVVTTEAFF.

This chain connects TRBV7-6 to TRBJ2-5; D may be TRBD1 (8 bases). Trimming shortened V by 4 bases and J by 4 bases, and 19 bases separated the two germline ends. In germline, CDR1 is SGHVS, CDR2 FNYEAQ. This CDR3 is built from 16 residues. CDR3 DNA: TGTGCCAGCAGCTCAAACCCCACAGGGGGGGGAGAGACCCAGTACTTC. Encoded protein: CASSSNPTGGGETQYF.

The CDR3 reads CASSQERRVFF. Written as DNA, the CDR3 is TGCGCCAGCAGCCAAGAGCGACGGGTGTTTTTT. The chain employs TRBV4-1 and TRBJ1-4; D not resolved. The germline V gene has CDR1 MGHRA and CDR2 YSYEKL. V was cut by 0 bases and J by 15 bases, with 8 bases left in between. This CDR3 region has 11 residues.

The chain links TRBV30 to TRBJ2-2; TRBD2 agrees at 7 bases. V dropped 2 bases and J dropped 1; count of bases not matched to a gene: 4. CDR1 and CDR2 (germline): GTSNPN, SVGIG (reference sequence). The CDR3 runs 15 residues. This chain's CDR3 is CAWSKAGLNTGELFF. The CDR3 bases are TGTGCCTGGAGTAAAGCGGGACTGAACACCGGGGAGCTGTTTTTT.

V is TRBV2 and J is TRBJ1-2, with 8 bases fitting TRBD1. Trimming removed 5 bases from V and 0 bases from J; junction bases left unmatched: 5. This CDR3 contains 15 residues. Germline loops: CDR1 SNHLY, CDR2 FYNNEI. The CDR3 reads CASSLGTGSNYGYTF. DNA of the CDR3: TGTGCCAGCAGTTTAGGGACAGGATCTAACTATGGCTACACCTTC.

Comment on this clone: Other DNA sequences in this sample translate to the same CDR3. The genes are TRBV7-2 and TRBJ2-1; 15 bases are a match to TRBD2. This CDR3 is built from 15 residues. V lost 3 bases and J lost 9; bases outside the gene matches: 3. Germline loops: CDR1 SGHTA, CDR2 FQGNSA. CDR3 region: CASSLGLAGGLEQFF. The CDR3 coding sequence is TGTGCCAGCAGCTTGGGACTAGCGGGAGGACTTGAGCAGTTCTTC.

The rearrangement uses TRBV7-2 and TRBJ2-7; 8 nucleotides line up with TRBD2. The CDR3 is made up of 15 amino acids. Germline loops: CDR1 SGHTA, CDR2 FQGNSA. V shed 5 bases, J shed 4 bases, and the junction held 10 bases outside the gene matches. CDR3 DNA sequence: TGTGCCAGCAGCGCCACCGGGACTAGAGAATACGAGCAGTACTTC. Translating it yields CASSATGTREYEQYF.

The genes are TRBV12-3 or TRBV12-4 and TRBJ1-4; weak D call: TRBD1 (5 bases). V lost 6 bases to trimming and J lost 8 bases, with 10 bases between them. The CDR3 runs to 12 residues. The CDR3 here is CASRGLGEKLFF. The CDR3 DNA sequence: TGTGCCAGCAGGGGACTCGGAGAAAAACTGTTTTTT.

The CDR3 DNA reads TGTGCCAGCAGCCACGGCGGGGCTTCCTACGAGCAGTACTTC. The encoded protein is CASSHGGASYEQYF. V gene TRBV4-2 combines with J gene TRBJ2-7, with a tentative D call TRBD2 (6 bases). Trimming cost V 3 bases and J 1 base, with 10 bases left between them. The CDR3 length is 14 residues. CDR1 LGHNA and CDR2 YNFKEQ come from the germline V gene.

Here the CDR3 DNA reads TGTGCCAGTAGCTCGATCTATTTATTGGGCGACTCTGGAAACACCATATATTTT. Translated, it gives CASSSIYLLGDSGNTIYF. The chain has TRBV19 and TRBJ1-3, with D unresolved. CDR1 and CDR2 (germline): LNHDA, SQIVND (reference sequence). Trimming took 6 bases from V and 0 from J, leaving 21 bases between them. This CDR3 contains 18 residues.

This clone was picked up a small number of times. The V gene is TRBV6-5, the J gene TRBJ1-1; no reliable D call. The CDR3 has 13 residues. Trimming removed 8 bases from V and 4 bases from J, with 14 bases in between. Per germline, CDR1 MNHEY and CDR2 SVGAGI. The DNA of the CDR3 is TGTGCCAGCCAACTAGGAGAGGGCACTGAAGCTTTCTTT. Translated: CASQLGEGTEAFF.

CDR3 nucleotide sequence: TGTGCCAGCAGTTCACTAGAGACCCAGTACTTC. Its translation is CASSSLETQYF. The rearrangement links TRBV12-3 or TRBV12-4 to TRBJ2-5; D remains ambiguous. The CDR3 extends over 11 amino acids. The V gene lost 4 bases and the J gene lost 4 bases, with 4 bases spanning the gap.

The chain is built from TRBV5-1 and TRBJ1-5, with D perhaps TRBD1 (6 bases). The CDR3 consists of 17 residues. CDR1 and CDR2 from the germline V gene are SGHRS and YFSETQ. With 0 bases removed from V and 4 bases from J, the gap between germline ends came to 17 bases. Written as DNA, the CDR3 is TGCGCCAGCAGCTTGGTAGTCTTTTTCAGGGGAAATCAGCCCCAGCATTTT. Translation: CASSLVVFFRGNQPQHF. The full variable domain, its missing parts supplied by reference TRBV5-1 and TRBJ1-5, is KAGVTQTPRYLIKTRGQQVTLSCSPISGHRSVSWYQQTPGQGLQFLFEYFSETQRNKGNFPGRFSGRQFSNSRSEMNVSTLELGDSALYLCASSLVVFFRGNQPQHFGDGTRLSIL.

The gene calls are TRBV2 and TRBJ2-5, with a possible D match to TRBD2 (6 bases). Germline CDR1 reads SNHLY; CDR2 reads FYNNEI. This CDR3 is built from 13 residues. Trimming took off 7 bases at V and 5 bases at J, with 14 bases between the two ends. CDR3 residues: CASNRGRVETQYF. DNA of the CDR3: TGTGCCAGCAACCGGGGGAGAGTGGAGACCCAGTACTTC.

This sequence joins TRBV28 and TRBJ1-1; no clear D gene. Germline-derived CDR1 and CDR2 are MDHEN and SYDVKM. Between the trimmed V and J ends, which lost 5 bases and 13 bases, there was a span of 20 bases. The CDR3 loop spans 13 amino acids. In DNA form, the CDR3 reads TGTGCCAGCAGTGCGTCAGGCCTTACGGAGGGTTTCTTT. It is translated as CASSASGLTEGFF. Complete variable domain (other parts from reference TRBV28 and TRBJ1-1): DVKVTQSSRYLVKRTGEKVFLECVQDMDHENMFWYRQDPGLGLRLIYFSYDVKMKEKGDIPEGYSVSREKKERFSLILESASTNQTSMYLCASSASGLTEGFFGQGTRLTVV.

The V gene is TRBV10-2, the J gene TRBJ1-1; maybe TRBD1 (6 bases). The V and J ends lost 2 bases and 4 bases respectively, with 11 bases between them. The CDR3 has 14 residues. The germline CDR1 and CDR2 sequences are WSHSY and SAAADI. CDR3 region: CASSEMAGVTEAFF. Here the CDR3 DNA reads TGCGCCAGCAGTGAGATGGCAGGGGTCACTGAAGCTTTCTTT.

The gene calls are TRBV5-1 and TRBJ1-1, with TRBD1 matching 10 bases. CDR1 is SGHRS and CDR2 is YFSETQ in the germline V gene. Trimming at V came to 2 bases and at J to 2 bases, leaving 3 bases not matched to a gene. The CDR3 loop spans 15 amino acids. The CDR3 reads CASSLGTGVNTEAFF. The DNA for the CDR3 is TGCGCCAGCAGCTTAGGGACAGGGGTAAACACTGAAGCTTTCTTT.

The chain couples TRBV6-2 or TRBV6-3 to TRBJ2-3; no clear D gene. Germline CDR1 is MNHEY and CDR2 is SVGEGT. CDR3 size: 14 residues. V lost 2 bases and J lost 0, with 6 bases in between. The CDR3 sequence is CASSYGASTDTQYF. The CDR3 bases are TGTGCCAGCAGTTACGGAGCTAGCACAGATACGCAGTATTTT.

This chain links TRBV6-4 with TRBJ2-6; 9 bases match TRBD1. CDR1 and CDR2 from the germline V gene are MRHNA and SNTAGT. CDR3 length: 18 residues. Germline trimming cut 5 bases from V and 0 bases from J; bases unmatched to any gene: 8. The chain's CDR3 is CASSLTGGVLSGANVLTF. The CDR3 DNA is TGTGCCAGCAGTCTGACAGGGGGGGTCCTCTCTGGGGCCAACGTCCTGACTTTC.

This clone has just a few counts. CDR3 sequence (DNA): TGTGCTAGTGGTTTGTCAGGGGGCTTCGGACAGCCCCAGCATTTT. Translation: CASGLSGGFGQPQHF. V and J are TRBV12-5 and TRBJ1-5; 8 bases match TRBD1. V trimming: 2 bases; J trimming: 7 bases; junction bases outside the gene matches: 7. Germline CDR1 reads LGHNT; CDR2 reads FRNRAP. This CDR3 contains 15 residues.

V gene TRBV11-3 combines with J gene TRBJ2-3; possible D gene TRBD2, 6 bases. There are 14 residues in the CDR3. CDR1 and CDR2 from the germline V gene are SGHNT and YENEEA. Trimming removed 1 base at V and 3 bases at J, with 8 bases between. CDR3 nucleotide sequence: TGTGCCAGCAGCTTAGGGGAGGTTACAGATACGCAGTATTTT. Its translation is CASSLGEVTDTQYF.

The chain combines TRBV3-1 (or the pseudogene TRBV3-2) with TRBJ1-3, with D maybe TRBD1 (5 bases). This CDR3 contains 17 residues. Per the germline V gene, CDR1 is LGHDT and CDR2 is YNNKEL (reference sequence). Deletions cut 2 bases from V and 0 bases from J, with 14 bases between. DNA of the CDR3: TGTGCCAGCAGCCAAAGACGCACAGACAGCTCTGGAAACACCATATATTTT. This encodes CASSQRRTDSSGNTIYF.

The CDR3 spells CSASDPRQAENTIYF. CDR3 nucleotides: TGCAGTGCTAGTGACCCTCGGCAGGCTGAAAACACCATATATTTT. V usage is TRBV20-1 and J usage is TRBJ1-3; D call uncertain. The CDR3 runs to 15 residues. Deletions cut 3 bases from V and 6 bases from J, with 18 bases between. Germline V CDR1 and CDR2: DFQATT, SNEGSKA (reference sequence).

The V gene is TRBV5-1, the J gene TRBJ2-5; D is uncertain. The CDR3 loop spans 15 amino acids. V was clipped by 0 bases and J by 5 bases, with 14 bases between them. Looked up from germline, CDR1 is SGHRS and CDR2 is YFSETQ. DNA of the CDR3: TGCGCCAGCAGCTTGGGGTTTGAGGCAGTGGAGACCCAGTACTTC. Translating it yields CASSLGFEAVETQYF.

Points on this clone: This sample also contains other DNA sequences that code for the same CDR3. The chain links TRBV5-5 to TRBJ1-2; D may be TRBD1 (5 bases). The ends were cut back, 4 bases at V and 0 bases at J, with 10 bases in the middle. This CDR3 comprises 14 residues. Germline V gives CDR1 SGHKS, CDR2 YYEKEE (reference sequence). The CDR3 loop reads CASSPDTANYGYTF. The CDR3 region has the DNA TGTGCCAGCAGCCCGGACACCGCTAACTATGGCTACACCTTC.